A single sample gave rise to the 28 T cell receptor beta chains below, sequenced in a study of T cells in Graves' hyperthyroidism and ophthalmopathy. There were TCR beta CDR3 regions amplified from RNA transcripts. First-round RT-PCR targeting the TCR CDR3 was performed with the HTBI primer set. One entry per CDR3 protein results from TCRdb running MiXCR on the multiplex PCR reads. The sample shows about 520,000 distinct CDR3 sequences, roughly 20% of them seen only once. Sequencing was done on a sample of blood. Receptors originate from a man in his late teens or twenties with Graves' hyperthyroidism.

This clonotype was observed a handful of times. Possible read error: a much larger clone is one base away. The chain couples TRBV6-2 or TRBV6-3 to TRBJ2-7, with 13 bases aligning to TRBD2. CDR1 is MNHEY, CDR2 SVGEGT, per germline. The CDR3 extends over 19 amino acids. V was pared by 6 bases and J by 6 bases, with 20 bases of the junction left unmatched. The CDR3 protein is CASSIAGFTWTSGGPEQYF. For the CDR3, the DNA is TGTGCCAGCAGCATTGCAGGGTTCACCTGGACTAGCGGGGGACCCGAGCAGTACTTC.

This clonotype was seen many times. The chain has TRBV20-1 and TRBJ1-1, with D uncertain. V was shortened by 1 base and J by 4 bases, with 13 bases between the two germline ends. This CDR3 is 14 amino acids long. Germline assignment: CDR1 DFQATT and CDR2 SNEGSKA (reference sequence). CDR3 DNA: TGCAGTGCTAGAGGAAACAGACCGAGCACTGAAGCTTTCTTT. Amino acid sequence: CSARGNRPSTEAFF.

This chain connects TRBV28 to TRBJ1-2; perhaps TRBD1 as D (5 bases). CDR3 length: 15 amino acids. From germline, CDR1 is MDHEN and CDR2 SYDVKM. Trimming stripped 6 bases from V and 4 bases from J, with 18 bases between. In DNA form, the CDR3 reads TGTGCCAGCAGCCATTCTGGAGGGGAGGCCTATGGCTACACCTTC. It yields the protein CASSHSGGEAYGYTF.

This clonotype was picked up many times. The rearrangement links TRBV15 to TRBJ1-2; D is undetermined. Per the germline V gene, CDR1 is LNHNV and CDR2 is YYDKDF (reference sequence). Trimming cost V 3 bases and J 1 base, with 3 bases left between them. The CDR3 has 12 amino acids. CDR3 loop: CATSRSNYGYTF. CDR3 in DNA: TGTGCCACCAGCAGGAGTAACTATGGCTACACCTTC.

About this clonotype itself: A read error may account for a junction end that differs from germline. The chain combines TRBV6-5 with TRBJ2-5; D ambiguous. Germline V CDR1 and CDR2: MNHEY, SVGAGI. The CDR3 has 15 amino acids. The CDR3 sequence: CASNYSTGLQETQYF. For the CDR3, the DNA is TGTGCCAGCAATTACTCGACGGGCCTACAAGAGACCCAGTACTTC.

V is TRBV12-3 or TRBV12-4 and J is TRBJ1-1; 12 positions match TRBD1. There are 15 residues in the CDR3. The V segment lost 5 bases and the J segment 6 bases; nucleotides outside the gene matches: 7. Written as DNA, the CDR3 is TGTGCCAGCAGTGCCCCGGGACAGGGGGCTGCTGAAGCTTTCTTT. Translated: CASSAPGQGAAEAFF.

Ten or more counts support this clonotype. The V and J genes are TRBV7-9 and TRBJ1-1; D gene ambiguous. The V gene lost 0 bases and the J gene lost 8 bases, with 7 bases spanning the gap. Per germline, CDR1 SEHNR and CDR2 FQNEAQ (reference sequence). The CDR3 sequence is 12 residues long. The CDR3 bases are TGTGCCAGCAGCTTAGCTGAGGCAGAAGCTTTCTTT. It translates to CASSLAEAEAFF. Looking up the rest from reference TRBV7-9 and TRBJ1-1 gives the full variable domain: DTGVSQNPRHKITKRGQNVTFRCDPISEHNRLYWYRQTLGQGPEFLTYFQNEAQLEKSRLLSDRFSAERPKGSFSTLEIQRTEQGDSAMYLCASSLAEAEAFFGQGTRLTVV.

The genes are TRBV6-4 and TRBJ2-1; the D gene is possibly TRBD1 (6 bases). The V end was cut by 2 bases, the J end by 6 bases, with 8 bases between. The CDR3 runs to 13 residues. Germline CDR1 reads MRHNA; CDR2 reads SNTAGT. CDR3 in amino acids: CASSDTGFNEQFF. Written as DNA, the CDR3 is TGTGCCAGCAGTGACACAGGGTTCAATGAGCAGTTCTTC.

This clonotype was detected a few times. A much more abundant neighbour one base away suggests this may be a read error. In this CDR3 the conserved last residue, phenylalanine or tryptophan, is missing, so a read error is likely. This chain links TRBV11-2 with TRBJ2-5; D call uncertain. Germline V lookup: CDR1 SGHAT, CDR2 FQNNGV. Trimming removed 6 bases at V and 0 bases at J, with 14 bases between. This CDR3 has 15 amino acids. CDR3: CASRIGFSDQETQYS. CDR3 nucleotides: TGTGCCAGCAGAATCGGGTTCTCGGACCAAGAGACCCAGTACTCC.

Notes on this clonotype: A read error is likely, as this CDR3 ends without the conserved phenylalanine or tryptophan. This rearrangement joins TRBV25-1 to TRBJ1-3; 10 positions match TRBD1. The CDR3 contains 18 residues. Losses at the gene ends were 1 base for V and 4 bases for J; bases not matched to a gene: 10. Germline CDR1 and CDR2: MGHDK and SYGVNS. The CDR3 sequence: CASSEWGQGRSFGNTIYL. As DNA, the CDR3 is TGTGCCAGCAGTGAATGGGGACAGGGGCGTTCATTCGGAAACACCATATATCTT.

This clonotype was recorded many times. This rearrangement joins TRBV20-1 to TRBJ2-7; 11 bases map to TRBD2. The CDR3 runs 16 residues. Trimming at V came to 0 bases and at J to 4 bases, leaving 8 bases not matched to a gene. The V gene's germline CDR1 is DFQATT and CDR2 SNEGSKA (reference sequence). CDR3 coding DNA: TGCAGTGCTAGAGATGGGATAGCGGGGGGGCTGTACGAGCAGTACTTC. It yields the protein CSARDGIAGGLYEQYF.

This clonotype came up many times. The rearrangement links TRBV28 to TRBJ1-2, with 8 bases lining up with TRBD1. The germline V gene encodes CDR1 MDHEN and CDR2 SYDVKM. Trimming removed 5 bases from V and 0 bases from J; junction bases left unmatched: 8. The CDR3 spans 16 residues. CDR3 in amino acids: CASSARPGGTNYGYTF. In DNA form, the CDR3 reads TGTGCCAGCAGTGCCAGGCCAGGGGGCACTAACTATGGCTACACCTTC.

As concerns this clonotype: One base away lies a much larger clone, so this may be a sequencing read error. The chain joins TRBV27 to TRBJ1-2, with a possible D match to TRBD1 (6 bases). Trimming left V 5 bases short and J 4 bases short, with 20 bases between. This CDR3 is built from 16 residues. The V gene's germline CDR1 is MNHEY and CDR2 SMNVEV (reference sequence). The CDR3 sequence: CASSEGRGRGGYGYTF. The CDR3 DNA sequence: TGTGCCAGCAGTGAGGGCAGGGGAAGGGGCGGCTATGGCTACACCTTC.

This clonotype was found many times. The chain couples TRBV20-1 to TRBJ2-7; TRBD2 might be the D (6 bases). The CDR3 extends over 14 amino acids. Germline V gives CDR1 DFQATT, CDR2 SNEGSKA (reference sequence). The ends were cut back, 2 bases at V and 2 bases at J, with 13 bases in the middle. The CDR3: CSARRLADTYEQYF. Here the CDR3 DNA reads TGCAGTGCTAGAAGGTTAGCGGATACCTACGAGCAGTACTTC.

Many counts were recorded for this clonotype. The rearrangement joins TRBV6-1 to TRBJ1-1; D not certain. V was shortened by 2 bases and J by 1 base, with 5 bases between the two germline ends. From germline, CDR1 is MNHNS and CDR2 SASEGT. The CDR3 length is 13 residues. The CDR3 DNA is TGTGCCAGCAGTGAAATCGGGAACACTGAAGCTTTCTTT. As protein: CASSEIGNTEAFF.

This clonotype occurred many times. The chain has TRBV28 and TRBJ1-4, with unresolved D. Germline V gene data show CDR1 as MDHEN and CDR2 as SYDVKM. Trimming shortened V by 3 bases and J by 8 bases, and 10 bases separated the two germline ends. The CDR3 is 13 residues long. The CDR3 sequence: CASSFGRTEKLFF. The CDR3 coding sequence is TGTGCCAGCAGTTTCGGGAGGACCGAAAAACTGTTTTTT.

In this sample, this clonotype turned up a few times. This rearrangement joins TRBV12-3 or TRBV12-4 to TRBJ1-6; D is uncertain. V lost 7 bases and J lost 10, with 20 bases in between. This CDR3 is built from 15 residues. The CDR3 loop is CASTGGTGRPSPLHF. DNA for the CDR3: TGTGCCAGCACCGGAGGAACTGGCAGGCCCTCACCCCTCCACTTT.

The chain joins TRBV9 to TRBJ2-5; TRBD1 or TRBD2 may be the D gene (6 bases each). Trimming removed 0 bases from V and 6 bases from J, with 12 bases in between. This CDR3 spans 14 amino acids. In germline, CDR1 is SGDLS, CDR2 YYNGEE. CDR3 nucleotides: TGTGCCAGCAGCGTAGCTACGGGGGCAAAGACCCAGTACTTC. This sequence encodes CASSVATGAKTQYF.

This clonotype was detected many times. Here the CDR3 reads CATRRMGNQPQHF. CDR3 sequence (DNA): TGTGCCACTCGAAGAATGGGCAATCAGCCCCAGCATTTT. The genes are TRBV28 and TRBJ1-5; no reliable D call. Trimming cost V 10 bases and J 2 bases, with 12 bases left between them. The CDR3 is 13 amino acids. Germline CDR1 MDHEN, CDR2 SYDVKM.

This clonotype turned up a few times. The CDR3 here is CASSLWGDPYEQYF. In nucleotides, the CDR3 is TGTGCCAGCAGCTTATGGGGGGACCCCTACGAGCAGTACTTC. The gene calls are TRBV7-9 and TRBJ2-7; weak D call: TRBD2 (6 bases). This CDR3 comprises 14 residues. CDR1 and CDR2 from the germline V gene are SEHNR and FQNEAQ (reference sequence). V shed 2 bases and J shed 2 bases, with 10 bases lying between them.

This clonotype turned up a few times. V usage is TRBV5-5 and J usage is TRBJ2-5; 7 nucleotides agree with TRBD2. J gave up 4 bases and V 4 bases, and 10 bases lay outside the gene matches. In germline, CDR1 is SGHKS, CDR2 YYEKEE (reference sequence). The CDR3 consists of 15 residues. The CDR3 nucleotides are TGTGCCAGCAGCCCCGGGGGGACCCTCCGAGAGACCCAGTACTTC. Protein: CASSPGGTLRETQYF.

A few counts support this clonotype. This chain uses TRBV7-6 with TRBJ1-1; D is possibly TRBD1 (5 bases). Trimming removed 5 bases at V and 1 base at J, with 11 bases between. The CDR3 length is 14 residues. The germline V gene has CDR1 SGHVS and CDR2 FNYEAQ. The CDR3 nucleotides read TGTGCCAGCAGCCGGGGGAGTGGGAACACTGAAGCTTTCTTT. Translating gives CASSRGSGNTEAFF.

This clonotype was counted only a few times. DNA for the CDR3: TGTGCCAGTAGTATAGTCGGTCAGCCCCAGCATTTT. This sequence encodes CASSIVGQPQHF. The gene calls are TRBV19 and TRBJ1-5, with D hard to call. The V end lost 1 base, the J end lost 6 bases, and 4 bases lay between the germline ends. Germline lookup yields CDR1 LNHDA and CDR2 SQIVND (reference sequence). This CDR3 is built from 12 residues.

V is TRBV9 and J is TRBJ2-5; 14 nucleotides line up with TRBD2. Germline trimming cut 2 bases from V and 5 bases from J; bases unmatched to any gene: 5. The CDR3 spans 16 residues. From germline, CDR1 is SGDLS and CDR2 YYNGEE. CDR3 amino acids: CASSVTSGGAYETQYF. The CDR3 coding sequence is TGTGCCAGCAGCGTGACTAGCGGGGGGGCCTACGAGACCCAGTACTTC.

Many counts were recorded for this clonotype. The chain links TRBV20-1 to TRBJ2-4; no clear D. The length of the CDR3 is 14 residues. CDR1 is DFQATT and CDR2 is SNEGSKA in the germline V gene (reference sequence). V was clipped by 3 bases and J by 3 bases, with 12 bases between them. The CDR3 sequence is CSASWFNGKNIQYF. The CDR3 DNA sequence: TGCAGTGCTAGTTGGTTCAATGGCAAAAACATTCAGTACTTC.

Only a few counts were recorded for this clonotype. The rearrangement links TRBV6-1 to TRBJ1-6; D is unresolved. Germline V gene sequence: CDR1 MNHNS, CDR2 SASEGT. This CDR3 contains 12 residues. Trimming cost V 8 bases and J 9 bases, with 11 bases left between them. CDR3 nucleotides: TGTGCCAGCCCGACCCGTTGTTCACCCCTCCACTTT. Translating gives CASPTRCSPLHF.

This clonotype appeared many times. It is likely a read error, because the conserved phenylalanine at the end of the CDR3 is missing. No DNA is shown, since the ends of the CDR3 on it are uncertain; the CDR3 is the one TCRdb lists. The chain carries TRBV2 and TRBJ1-1; TRBD1, the table's D call, lacks a check against the DNA. The germline gives CDR1 SNHLY, CDR2 FYNNEI. The CDR3 has 13 residues if both end residues are counted. This CDR3 is CASSDRDRGPQGY.

This clonotype was observed a few times. The chain employs TRBV12-3 or TRBV12-4 and TRBJ1-2, with unresolved D. The CDR3 length is 15 residues. Trimming stripped 2 bases from V and 4 bases from J, with 14 bases between. CDR3 region: CASSLMPGSGYGYTF. In DNA, the CDR3 is TGTGCCAGCAGTTTAATGCCGGGCTCTGGCTATGGCTACACCTTC.